Included here is one T cell receptor beta chain sequence, with context. The sample comes from a study of blood T cell repertoires in COVID-19. Looking at the study overall: Both acute and convalescent COVID-19 samples were obtained from the United States, Italy and Spain.

Libraries were prepared by immunoSEQ multiplex PCR; TCRdb keeps only in-frame clonotypes and omits some of them. The table includes more than 95,000 clones, less than 90% detected once. This CDR3 spans 14 amino acids. In germline, CDR1 is SNHLY, CDR2 FYNNEI. The V gene end was trimmed by 6 bases and the J gene end by 2 bases; junction bases not matched to a gene: 3. Input material: peripheral blood. The sequence came from a man in his sixties or seventies who had recovered from COVID-19. V and J are TRBV2 and TRBJ1-2; 10 positions match TRBD1. The CDR3 region has the DNA TGTGCCAGCAGCCGGGGACAGGGGAACTATGGCTACACCTTC. As protein: CASSRGQGNYGYTF.